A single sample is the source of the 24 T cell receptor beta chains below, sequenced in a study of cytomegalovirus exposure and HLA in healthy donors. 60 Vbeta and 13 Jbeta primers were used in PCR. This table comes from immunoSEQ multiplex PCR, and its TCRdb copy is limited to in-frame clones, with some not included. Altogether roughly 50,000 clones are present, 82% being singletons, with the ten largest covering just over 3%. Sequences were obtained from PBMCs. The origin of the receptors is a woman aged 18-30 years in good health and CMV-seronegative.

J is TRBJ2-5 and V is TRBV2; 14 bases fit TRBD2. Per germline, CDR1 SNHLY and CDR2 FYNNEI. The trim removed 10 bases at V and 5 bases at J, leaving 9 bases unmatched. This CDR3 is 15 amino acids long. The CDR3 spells CATGLAGGQRETQYF. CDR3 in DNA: TGTGCCACCGGACTAGCGGGAGGCCAGCGGGAGACCCAGTACTTC.

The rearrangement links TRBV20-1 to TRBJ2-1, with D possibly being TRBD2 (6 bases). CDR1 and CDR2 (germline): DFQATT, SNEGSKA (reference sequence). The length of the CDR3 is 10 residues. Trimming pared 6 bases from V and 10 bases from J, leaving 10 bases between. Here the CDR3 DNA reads TGCAGTGCGGGGGACTTCGAGCAGTTCTTC. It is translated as CSAGDFEQFF.

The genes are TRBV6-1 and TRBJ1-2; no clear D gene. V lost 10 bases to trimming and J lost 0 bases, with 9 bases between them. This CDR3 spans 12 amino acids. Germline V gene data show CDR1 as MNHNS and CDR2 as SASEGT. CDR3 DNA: TGTGCCACGATGGGAGCTAACTATGGCTACACCTTC. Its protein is CATMGANYGYTF.

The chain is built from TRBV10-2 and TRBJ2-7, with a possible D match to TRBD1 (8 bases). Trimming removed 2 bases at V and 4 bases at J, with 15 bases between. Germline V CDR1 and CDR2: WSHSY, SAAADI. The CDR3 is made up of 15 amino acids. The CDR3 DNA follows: TGCGCCAGCAGTGAGGGACAGGGCGGGGGTTACGAGCAGTACTTC. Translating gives CASSEGQGGGYEQYF.

CDR3 in DNA: TGCGCCAGCAAGACGACAGGAGGCAGCAATCAGCCCCAGCATTTT. This encodes CASKTTGGSNQPQHF. This chain joins TRBV5-1 and TRBJ1-5; D might be TRBD1 (6 bases). This CDR3 contains 15 residues. The V end lost 6 bases, the J end lost 1 base, and 14 bases lay between the germline ends. CDR1 and CDR2 from the germline V gene are SGHRS and YFSETQ.

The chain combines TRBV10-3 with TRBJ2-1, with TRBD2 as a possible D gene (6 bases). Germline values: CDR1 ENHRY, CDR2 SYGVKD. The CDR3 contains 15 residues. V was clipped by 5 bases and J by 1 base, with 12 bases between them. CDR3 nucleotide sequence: TGTGCCATCAGTTTCGATGCGGGGTCCTACAATGAGCAGTTCTTC. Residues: CAISFDAGSYNEQFF.

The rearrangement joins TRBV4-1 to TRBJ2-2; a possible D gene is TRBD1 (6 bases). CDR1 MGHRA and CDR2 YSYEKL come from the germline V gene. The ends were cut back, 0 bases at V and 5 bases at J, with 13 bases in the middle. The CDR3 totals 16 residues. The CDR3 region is CASSQETSGDTGELFF. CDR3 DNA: TGCGCCAGCAGCCAAGAGACGTCAGGGGATACCGGGGAGCTGTTTTTT.

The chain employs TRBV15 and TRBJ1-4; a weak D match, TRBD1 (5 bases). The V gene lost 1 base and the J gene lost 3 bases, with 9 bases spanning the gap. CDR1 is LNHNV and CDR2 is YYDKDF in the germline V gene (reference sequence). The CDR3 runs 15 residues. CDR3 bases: TGTGCCACCAGCAGAGTCCGGGGGGCTAATGAAAAACTGTTTTTT. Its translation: CATSRVRGANEKLFF.

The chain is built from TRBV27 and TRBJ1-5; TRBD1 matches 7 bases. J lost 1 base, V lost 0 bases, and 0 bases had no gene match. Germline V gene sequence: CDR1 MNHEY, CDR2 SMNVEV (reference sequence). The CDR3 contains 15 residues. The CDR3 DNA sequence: TGTGCCAGCAGTTTATCGGGACAGAGCAATCAGCCCCAGCATTTT. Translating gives CASSLSGQSNQPQHF.

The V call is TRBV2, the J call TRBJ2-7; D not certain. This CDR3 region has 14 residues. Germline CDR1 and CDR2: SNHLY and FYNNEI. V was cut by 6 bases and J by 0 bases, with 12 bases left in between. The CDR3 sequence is CASRPTVSSYEQYF. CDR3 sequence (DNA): TGTGCCAGCAGGCCGACTGTTAGCTCCTACGAGCAGTACTTC.

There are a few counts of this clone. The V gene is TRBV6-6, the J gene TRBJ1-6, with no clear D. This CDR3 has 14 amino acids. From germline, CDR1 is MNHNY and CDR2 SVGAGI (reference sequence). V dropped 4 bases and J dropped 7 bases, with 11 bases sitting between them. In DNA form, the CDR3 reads TGTGCCAGCAGTTCGGCAGGCTTAAATTCACCCCTCCACTTT. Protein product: CASSSAGLNSPLHF.

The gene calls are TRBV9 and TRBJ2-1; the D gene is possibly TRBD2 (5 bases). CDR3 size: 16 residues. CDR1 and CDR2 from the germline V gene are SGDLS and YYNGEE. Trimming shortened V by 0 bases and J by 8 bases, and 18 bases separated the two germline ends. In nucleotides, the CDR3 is TGTGCCAGCAGCGTAGCTGGATCAAGAGTTAGCGATGAGCAGTTCTTC. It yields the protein CASSVAGSRVSDEQFF.

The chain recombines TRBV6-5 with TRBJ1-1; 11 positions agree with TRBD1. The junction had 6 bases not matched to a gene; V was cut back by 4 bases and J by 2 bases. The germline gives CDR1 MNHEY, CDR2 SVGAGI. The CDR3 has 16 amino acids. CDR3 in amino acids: CASSWGQGVVNTEAFF. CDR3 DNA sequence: TGTGCCAGCAGTTGGGGACAGGGGGTGGTCAACACTGAAGCTTTCTTT.

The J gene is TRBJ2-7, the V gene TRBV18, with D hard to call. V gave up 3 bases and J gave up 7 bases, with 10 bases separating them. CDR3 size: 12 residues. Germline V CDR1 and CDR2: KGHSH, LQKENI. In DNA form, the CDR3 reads TGTGCCAGCTCACCGAGCCTCCTGGAGCAGTACTTC. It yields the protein CASSPSLLEQYF.

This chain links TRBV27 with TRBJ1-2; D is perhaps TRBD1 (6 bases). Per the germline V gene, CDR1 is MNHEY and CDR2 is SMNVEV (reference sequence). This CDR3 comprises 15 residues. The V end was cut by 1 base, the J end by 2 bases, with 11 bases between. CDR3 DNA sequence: TGTGCCAGCAGTTTATTACCCGGACAGAACTATGGCTACACCTTC. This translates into CASSLLPGQNYGYTF.

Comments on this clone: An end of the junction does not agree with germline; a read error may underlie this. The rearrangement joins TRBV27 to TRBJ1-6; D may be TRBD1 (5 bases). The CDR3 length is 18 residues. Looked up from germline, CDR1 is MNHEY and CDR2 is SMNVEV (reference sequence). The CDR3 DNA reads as TGTGCCAGCAGTTTACGCACACCAGGCGGGGGTCGGCGTGATAGTACTCCCTTT. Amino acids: CASSLRTPGGGRRDSTPF.

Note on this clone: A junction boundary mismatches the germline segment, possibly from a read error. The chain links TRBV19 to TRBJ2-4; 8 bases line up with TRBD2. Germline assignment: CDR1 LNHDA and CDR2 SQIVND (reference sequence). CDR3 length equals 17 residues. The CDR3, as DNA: TGTGCCAGTACCACTATAGCGGGACCCCTAGCCAAAAACAGTCAGTACTTC. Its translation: CASTTIAGPLAKNSQYF.

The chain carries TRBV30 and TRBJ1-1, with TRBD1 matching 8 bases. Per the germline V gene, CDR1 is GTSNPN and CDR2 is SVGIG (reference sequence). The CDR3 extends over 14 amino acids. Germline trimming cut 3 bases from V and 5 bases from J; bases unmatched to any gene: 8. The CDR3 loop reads CAWSFSGGYTEAFF. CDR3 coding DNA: TGTGCCTGGAGCTTCTCAGGGGGCTATACTGAAGCTTTCTTT.

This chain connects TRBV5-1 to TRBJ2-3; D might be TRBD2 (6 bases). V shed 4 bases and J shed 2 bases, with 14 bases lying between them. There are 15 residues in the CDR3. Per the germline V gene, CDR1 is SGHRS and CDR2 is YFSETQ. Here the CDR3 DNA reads TGCGCCAGCAGCCAACTCCAGCGGGCCACAGATACGCAGTATTTT. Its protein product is CASSQLQRATDTQYF.

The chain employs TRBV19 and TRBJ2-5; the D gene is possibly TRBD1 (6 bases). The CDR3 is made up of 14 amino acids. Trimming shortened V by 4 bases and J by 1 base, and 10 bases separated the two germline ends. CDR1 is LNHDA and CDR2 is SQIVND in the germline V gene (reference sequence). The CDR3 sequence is CASSRGQTQETQYF. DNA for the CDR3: TGTGCCAGTAGTAGGGGGCAGACCCAAGAGACCCAGTACTTC.

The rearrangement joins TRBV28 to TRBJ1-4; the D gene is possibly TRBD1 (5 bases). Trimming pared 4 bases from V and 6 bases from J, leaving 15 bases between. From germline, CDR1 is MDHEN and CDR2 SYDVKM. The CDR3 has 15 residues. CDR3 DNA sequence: TGTGCCAGCAGTTCGCTGTGGGGGGTTGATGAAAAACTGTTTTTT. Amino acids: CASSSLWGVDEKLFF.

Here the CDR3 reads CASSIGTGDAFNGYTF. Here the CDR3 DNA reads TGCGCCAGCAGTATAGGGACAGGGGATGCCTTCAATGGCTACACCTTC. The chain employs TRBV5-1 and TRBJ1-2, with TRBD1 identical over 10 bases. Germline values: CDR1 SGHRS, CDR2 YFSETQ. CDR3 length: 16 amino acids. J was trimmed by 6 bases and V by 5 bases; bases with no gene match: 13. The whole variable domain, filled in from reference TRBV5-1 and TRBJ1-2, reads KAGVTQTPRYLIKTRGQQVTLSCSPISGHRSVSWYQQTPGQGLQFLFEYFSETQRNKGNFPGRFSGRQFSNSRSEMNVSTLELGDSALYLCASSIGTGDAFNGYTFGSGTRLTVV.

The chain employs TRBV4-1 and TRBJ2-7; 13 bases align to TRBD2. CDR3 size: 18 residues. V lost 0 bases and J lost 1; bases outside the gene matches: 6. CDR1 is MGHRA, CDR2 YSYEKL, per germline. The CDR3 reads CASSQDARLAGGSYEQYF. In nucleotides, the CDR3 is TGCGCCAGCAGCCAAGACGCTAGACTAGCGGGAGGTTCCTACGAGCAGTACTTC.

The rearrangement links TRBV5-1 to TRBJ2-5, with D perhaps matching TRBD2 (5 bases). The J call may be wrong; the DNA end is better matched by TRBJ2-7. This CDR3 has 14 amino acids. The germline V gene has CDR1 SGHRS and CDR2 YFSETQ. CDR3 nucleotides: TGCGCCAGCAGCAGCTCAGGTAGCGTCTACGAGCAGTACTTC. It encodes CASSSSGSVYEQYF.